The sequence of this TCR beta chain was determined in a study of identical twins. V dropped 2 bases and J dropped 4; count of bases not matched to a gene: 5. Germline V gene data show CDR1 as MNHNY and CDR2 as SVGAGI (reference sequence). The CDR3 is 15 residues long. From the 5' RACE reads, TCRdb called clonotypes with MiXCR, one entry per CDR3 protein. The profile shows 1.5 million to 2 million distinct CDR3 sequences, around 33% of them singletons. The sequence derives from a newborn girl in good health. The rearrangement uses TRBV6-6 and TRBJ2-5; 9 bases are shared with TRBD2. The sample was cord blood. DNA of the CDR3: TGTGCCAGCAGTTACGGCGGGAGGGATTTAGAGACCCAGTACTTC. Amino acid sequence: CASSYGGRDLETQYF.